Reported below is one T cell receptor (beta chain). There is no known antigen for this receptor. No base quality information exists; no much larger clone differs at one position. The cohort consisted of 600 to 700 healthy bone marrow donors. All cohort members were sampled while nominally healthy, although unrecorded immune exposures were likely present. The donor was CMV seronegative and was included in the group of 352 seronegative cohort members. A peripheral blood sample was provided by each donor, and peripheral blood mononuclear cells were used for TCR beta sequencing. The Qiagen DNeasy Blood Extraction Kit was used to extract genomic DNA from the blood cell samples. From the cysteine up to the phenylalanine, the CDR3 has a length of 16 residues. Kept here is only the CDR3 DNA, which spans 48 bases and is read in frame from base 1. Reading the germline V gene gives CDR1 SQVTM and CDR2 ANQGSEA. Clipping removes 6 bases from V and 2 bases from J, with 12 as the unmatched junction base count.

The library was obtained by the immunoSEQ multiplex PCR assay. For the multiplex PCR, a mixture combining 60 forward primers for TCR Vbeta segments and 13 reverse primers for TCR Jbeta segments was used. A multiplex PCR assay on genomic DNA amplified the CDR3 region of rearranged TCR beta genes. Amplified TCR beta libraries were sequenced as 87-base-pair reads on the Illumina HiSeq System. In the authors' own workflow: In a later analysis, 77 million or so unique TCR beta chains were counted across the 690 or so repertoires, and around 10 million of these chains were shared by at least two donors. To remove PCR and sequencing errors, raw reads were error-corrected and collapsed into unique sequences using a nearest-neighbor algorithm that merged closely related sequences. V, D and J gene segments were assigned by aligning CDR3 sequences to IMGT reference sequences. Each retained sequence needed at least a six-nucleotide match to both a V gene segment and a J gene segment. Rearrangements were classified as productive when the CDR3 lacked stop codons and remained in frame with V and J, and all other rearrangements were classified as non-productive. CDR3 was defined according to IMGT convention as the region running from the second conserved V-encoded cysteine to the conserved J-encoded phenylalanine. Sequences without an unambiguous match to a single V gene segment were excluded from the earlier analysis of 450 to 750 of the donors. In an earlier analysis of approximately 500 of the donors, a V segment was called functional when productive rearrangements were above 56.7%, and segregating when the standard deviation between donors exceeded 5%. A statistical classification framework was built for diagnosing cytomegalovirus status from the catalog of TCR beta chain sequences. In a later analysis, TCR nucleotide sequences were compared against IMGT/GENE-DB human TR gene sequences so that V and J genes could be assigned. A later analysis assigned CDR3 sequences and most-parsimonious VDJ recombination scenarios with the TCRdist pipeline. A later analysis defined each TCR beta chain by its CDR3 amino acid sequence plus V-gene family, and excluded reads lacking a unique V-gene family. A later analysis removed 592 highly shared, low-generation-probability nucleotide sequences to deal with suspected cross-contamination and a sequencing artifact. In a later analysis, a clonal expansion index was calculated for each public chain from normalized within-repertoire ranks of inferred template counts. In a later analysis, generation probabilities were computed using a VDJ recombination model fitted to out-of-frame rearrangements, and the results were checked against IGoR. In a later analysis, hypergeometric tests were used to score TCR-TCR, TCR-HLA and TCR-CMV co-occurrence, with a repertoire-size bias correction applied to TCR pairs. In a later analysis, false discovery rates were estimated by permuting HLA or CMV assignments 20 times. In a later analysis, co-occurring TCRs were grouped using DBSCAN, and TCRdist sequence similarity was added for clustering within HLA-allele-positive subsets. For co-occurrence clustering, repertoires with fewer than 30,000 or more than 120,000 public chains were excluded, along with four to six repertoires with anomalous nucleotide sharing. As stored in TCRdb, this immuneACCESS dataset retains in-frame rearrangements with V and J assigned. A fraction of the clones does not appear; measured against another copy, unresolved V genes explain less than half of the discrepancy, and the remainder lacks a known reason. V, J and clone size are taken as reported in that table, and D and trimming were inferred from the DNA itself. This sample holds 100,000 to 150,000 clones; approximately 74% were observed only once. The ten largest clones capture 7.3% of the sample.

These data are taken from a study of cytomegalovirus exposure and HLA in healthy donors (dated by TCRdb to about 2017). For context, the study as a whole: In an earlier analysis of 550 to 750 of the donors, about 270 Gb of sequence data and roughly 100 million unique TCR beta sequences from 180 million or so T cells were reported. An early release covering 500 to 750 HLA-typed donors comprised around 300 gigabases of sequencing data and about 90 million unique TCR sequences. Of the 398 genotyped donors, 65% to 90% fell in the genetic ancestry cluster associated with self-reported Caucasian donors. The study aimed to test whether signatures of past pathogen exposure could be identified by cataloging public T cell receptors. Using immunosequencing, the study profiled T cell repertoires from about 620 subjects and related those repertoires to cytomegalovirus serostatus. Besides the first cohort of 666 subjects, a separate validation cohort made up of over a hundred different subjects was used. High-throughput TCR immunosequencing, statistical association of individual TCRs with disease status, and machine learning were combined to predict cytomegalovirus infection status. In a later analysis, previously published TCR beta repertoires from some 640 donors were re-analyzed and high-resolution HLA genotyping was added so that TCR occurrence patterns could be studied. Rather than using new phenotypic data, the later analysis identified candidate immune exposures from TCR beta sequences and from how often those sequences occurred across donors. An earlier analysis of 587 of the donors used high-throughput TCR beta sequencing to judge whether each TCR beta V gene segment behaved as functional or pseudogenic. Donor age, sex, ethnicity and CMV serostatus were compiled together with the repertoire data. Genome-wide SNP genotypes for about three fifths of the roughly 670 donors were used in a later genetic analysis, which treated that subset as a discovery cohort. Every discovery cohort repertoire had been produced on one sequencing platform. HLA typing included class I and class II loci at four-digit resolution. The number of donors typed differed by locus, with about 629-630 for A, B, C, DRB1 and DQB1, roughly 520 for DQA1, under 610 for DPA1, and 450 to 480 for DPB1. A few DR-DQ haplotypes were handled as single units for association and clustering because linkage in the cohort was strong. On average, around 240,000 unique TCR beta nucleotide sequences were sequenced per donor among a few hundred genotyped donors of the cohort, with around 19% of those sequences being non-productive.

General study outcomes and caveats: A cluster of highly shared sequence variants was judged likely to represent a technical artifact of the sequencing pipeline. In vitro tests confirmed that a few of the cytomegalovirus-associated TCR beta chains recognize cytomegalovirus antigens. According to the authors, the approach could potentially be generalized to other disease states and immunological phenotypes. Roughly uniform sequencing depth across donors was assumed in presence/absence analyses, although this assumption may not hold. V-gene and J-gene trimming of TCR beta chains was associated with a missense DCLRE1C variant in a later genetic analysis, and the association was replicated in an independent cohort. In a later analysis, the rate of TCR association differed among HLA loci, with DRB1 alleles having the most associated TCRs and HLA-C alleles having the fewest. The classifier was reported to diagnose cytomegalovirus status with high specificity and sensitivity in both the original and validation cohorts. This cohort had only TCR beta chains sequenced, and the lack of alpha or paired-chain data limited which features could be detected. Most CMV-associated TCR beta chains appeared to be HLA-restricted in a later analysis, and the HLA associations seemed to be driven largely by CMV exposure. A later analysis associated about 17,000 TCR beta sequences with specific HLA alleles at a false discovery rate of 0.05. Linkage disequilibrium might explain the correlated functional status among segregating V segments, but an unknown experimental factor could not be excluded. A later analysis found that HLA-associated TCR beta chains were more clonally expanded and had lower generation probabilities than equally common non-associated chains. Because HLA typing was unavailable for some donors at each locus, only the typed subset was used in association tests. A later genetic analysis reported fewer N-insertions in productive TCRs among donors in an Asian-associated ancestry cluster than the roughly 700-donor mean. A later analysis reported that several top co-occurrence clusters appeared linked to parvovirus B19, influenza, CMV and Epstein-Barr virus. When HLA alleles, especially DR and DQ, strongly co-occurred, attributing TCR associations to individual alleles was difficult. Immune exposure information for the cohort was limited to CMV serostatus. An earlier analysis of some 590 of the donors showed that most TCR beta V segments appeared in productive rearrangements either about 87% or about 30% of the time, which broadly matched IMGT annotations. A total of fewer than 200 TCR beta chains were listed by the study as associated with cytomegalovirus. Because counts were too low, about 18 rarely observed V segments, including chromosome 9 orphons, were excluded from the earlier analysis of fewer than 650 of the donors. Most TCR sequences were seen in very few donors, while some public TCRs were found in many individuals. The 87-base-pair reads could not distinguish some IMGT-functional V segments, including TRBV6-2 and TRBV6-3, so those segments were excluded. A further reported finding was that TCR beta sequences accurately predicted the HLA-A and HLA-B alleles for most subjects in the first cohort.

Sequencing used PBMCs. The V and J genes are TRBV29-1 and TRBJ2-3, with TRBD2 identical over 9 junction bases. The sequence was collected from a male donor in good health and CMV-seronegative. Here is the DNA: TGCAGCGTGGAGCCTAGCGGGACCCTTCCCACAGATACGCAGTATTTT. Translated, it reads CSVEPSGTLPTDTQYF.